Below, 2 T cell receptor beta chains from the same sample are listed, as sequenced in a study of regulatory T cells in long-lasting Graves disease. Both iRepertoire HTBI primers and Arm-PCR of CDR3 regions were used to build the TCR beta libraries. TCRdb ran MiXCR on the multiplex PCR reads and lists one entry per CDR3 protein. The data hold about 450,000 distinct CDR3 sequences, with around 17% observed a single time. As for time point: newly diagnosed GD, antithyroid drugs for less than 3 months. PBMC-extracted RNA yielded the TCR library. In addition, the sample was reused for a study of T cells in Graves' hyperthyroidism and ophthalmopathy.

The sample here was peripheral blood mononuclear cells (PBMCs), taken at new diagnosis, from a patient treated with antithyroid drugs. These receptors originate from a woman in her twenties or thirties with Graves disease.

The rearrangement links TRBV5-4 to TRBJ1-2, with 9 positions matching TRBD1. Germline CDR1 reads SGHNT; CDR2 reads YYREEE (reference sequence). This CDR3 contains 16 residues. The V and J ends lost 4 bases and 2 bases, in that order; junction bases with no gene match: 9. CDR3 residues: CASSKPGQGFNYGYTF. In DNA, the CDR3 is TGTGCCAGCAGCAAGCCGGGACAGGGTTTCAACTATGGCTACACCTTC.

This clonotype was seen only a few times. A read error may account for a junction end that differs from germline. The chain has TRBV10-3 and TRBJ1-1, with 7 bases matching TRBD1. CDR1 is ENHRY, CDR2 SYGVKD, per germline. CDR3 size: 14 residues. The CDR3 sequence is CATSEARGRTEAFF. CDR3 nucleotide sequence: TGTGCCACCAGTGAGGCTAGGGGGCGGACTGAAGCTTTCTTT.